This T cell receptor beta chain was observed in a study of PD-1 blockade in classical Hodgkin lymphoma. The CDR3 loop spans 14 amino acids. J was trimmed by 7 bases and V by 6 bases; bases with no gene match: 3. From germline, CDR1 is ENHRY and CDR2 SYGVKD. Each patient relapsed following autologous stem cell transplantation, and prior brentuximab vedotin exposure differed. Profiling relied on immunoSEQ multiplex PCR, and the TCRdb table lists in-frame clones only, not all of them. This table has about 14,000 clones, around 77% appearing once. This clone was picked up a small number of times. The TCR was taken from a human donor with classical Hodgkin lymphoma. The J gene is TRBJ1-6, the V gene TRBV10-3; TRBD1 aligns across 10 bases. The sequencing used peripheral blood mononuclear cells (PBMCs), collected at baseline. CDR3 residues: CAISLGQGNSPLHF. CDR3 bases: TGTGCCATCAGCCTGGGACAGGGGAATTCACCCCTCCACTTT.